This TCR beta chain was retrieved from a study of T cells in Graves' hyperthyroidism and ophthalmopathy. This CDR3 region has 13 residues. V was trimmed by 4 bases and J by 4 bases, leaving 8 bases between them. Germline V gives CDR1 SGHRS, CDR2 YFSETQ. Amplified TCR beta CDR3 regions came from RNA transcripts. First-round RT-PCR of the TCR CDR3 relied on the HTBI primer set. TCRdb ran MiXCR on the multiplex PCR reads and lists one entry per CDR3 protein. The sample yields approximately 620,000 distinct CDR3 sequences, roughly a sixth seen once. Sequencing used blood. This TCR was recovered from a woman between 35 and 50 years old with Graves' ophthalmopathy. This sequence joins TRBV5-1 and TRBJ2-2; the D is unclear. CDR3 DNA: TGCGCCAGCAGCCCCGGCATCACCGGGGAGCTGTTTTTT. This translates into CASSPGITGELFF.